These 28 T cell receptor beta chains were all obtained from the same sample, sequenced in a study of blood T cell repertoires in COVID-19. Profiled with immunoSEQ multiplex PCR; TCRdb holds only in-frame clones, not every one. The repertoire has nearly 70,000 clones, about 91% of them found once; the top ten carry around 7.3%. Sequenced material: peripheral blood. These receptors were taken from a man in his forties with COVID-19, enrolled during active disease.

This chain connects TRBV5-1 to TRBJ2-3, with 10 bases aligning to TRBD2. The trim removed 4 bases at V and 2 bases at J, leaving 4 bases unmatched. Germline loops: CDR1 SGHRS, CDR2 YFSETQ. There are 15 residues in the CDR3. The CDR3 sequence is CASSTLAGVTDTQYF. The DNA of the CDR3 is TGCGCCAGCAGCACGCTAGCGGGGGTCACAGATACGCAGTATTTT.

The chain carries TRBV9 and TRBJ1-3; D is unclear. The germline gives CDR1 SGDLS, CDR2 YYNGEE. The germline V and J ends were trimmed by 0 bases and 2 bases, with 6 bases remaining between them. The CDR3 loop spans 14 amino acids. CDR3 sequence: CASSVADTGNTIYF. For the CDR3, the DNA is TGTGCCAGCAGCGTAGCTGACACTGGAAACACCATATATTTT.

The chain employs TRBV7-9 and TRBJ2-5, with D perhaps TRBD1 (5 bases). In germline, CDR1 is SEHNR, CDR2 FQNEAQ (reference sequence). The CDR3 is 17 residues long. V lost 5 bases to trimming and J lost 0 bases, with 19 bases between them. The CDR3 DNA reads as TGTGCCAGCAGCCAACCCATTACGGACACAAACCAAGAGACCCAGTACTTC. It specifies CASSQPITDTNQETQYF.

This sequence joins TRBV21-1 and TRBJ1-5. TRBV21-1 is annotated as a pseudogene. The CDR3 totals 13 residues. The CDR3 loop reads CASSKRRNQPQHF. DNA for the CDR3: TGTGCCAGCAGCAAGAGGAGAAATCAGCCCCAGCATTTT.

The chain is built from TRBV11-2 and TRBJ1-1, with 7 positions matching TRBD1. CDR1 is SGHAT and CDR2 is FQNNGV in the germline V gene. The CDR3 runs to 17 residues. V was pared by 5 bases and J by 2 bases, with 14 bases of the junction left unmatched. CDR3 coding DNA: TGTGCCAGCAGCCGAACGACGACGGGACAGACTAACACTGAAGCTTTCTTT. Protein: CASSRTTTGQTNTEAFF.

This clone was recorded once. The CDR3 DNA reads as TGTGCCATCAGTGAGGGACGGGGACAGGGCGCAACAGATACGCAGTATTTT. This codes for CAISEGRGQGATDTQYF. The gene calls are TRBV10-3 and TRBJ2-3; 9 positions agree with TRBD1. J gave up 3 bases and V 2 bases, and 9 bases lay outside the gene matches. The CDR3 is made up of 17 amino acids. Germline lookup yields CDR1 ENHRY and CDR2 SYGVKD.

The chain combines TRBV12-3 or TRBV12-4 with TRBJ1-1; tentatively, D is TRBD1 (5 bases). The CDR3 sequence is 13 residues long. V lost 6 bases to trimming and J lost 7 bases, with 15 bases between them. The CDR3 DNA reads TGTGCCAGCAGACTAGCGAGGGGAAGTGAAGCTTTCTTT. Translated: CASRLARGSEAFF.

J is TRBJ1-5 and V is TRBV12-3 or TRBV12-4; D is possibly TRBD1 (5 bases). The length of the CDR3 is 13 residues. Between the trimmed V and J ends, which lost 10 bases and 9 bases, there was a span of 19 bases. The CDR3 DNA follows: TGTGCCACCACGGGGGGGAGGGGAGGGCCCCAGCATTTT. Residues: CATTGGRGGPQHF.

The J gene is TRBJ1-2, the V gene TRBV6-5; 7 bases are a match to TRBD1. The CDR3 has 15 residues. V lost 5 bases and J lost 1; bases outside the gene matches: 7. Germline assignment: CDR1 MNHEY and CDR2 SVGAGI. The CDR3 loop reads CASSLTGPNNYGYTF. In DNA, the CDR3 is TGTGCCAGCAGTCTGACAGGGCCTAATAACTATGGCTACACCTTC.

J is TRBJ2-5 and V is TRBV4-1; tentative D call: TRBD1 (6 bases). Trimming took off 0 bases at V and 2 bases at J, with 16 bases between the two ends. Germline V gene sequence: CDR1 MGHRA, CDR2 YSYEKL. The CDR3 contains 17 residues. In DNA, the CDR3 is TGCGCCAGCAGCCAAGAGAAGAGGGTGACAGGACAAGAGACCCAGTACTTC. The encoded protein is CASSQEKRVTGQETQYF.

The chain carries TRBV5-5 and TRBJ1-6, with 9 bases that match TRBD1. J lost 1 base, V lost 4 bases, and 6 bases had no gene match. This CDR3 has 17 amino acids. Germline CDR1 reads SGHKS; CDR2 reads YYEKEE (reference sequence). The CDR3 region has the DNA TGTGCCAGCAGCAAAACAGGGGGCGAGTCCTATAATTCACCCCTCCACTTT. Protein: CASSKTGGESYNSPLHF.

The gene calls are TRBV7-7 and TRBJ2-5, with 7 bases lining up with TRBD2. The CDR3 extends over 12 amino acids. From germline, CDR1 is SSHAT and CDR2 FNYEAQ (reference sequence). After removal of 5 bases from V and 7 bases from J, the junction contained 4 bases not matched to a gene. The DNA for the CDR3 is TGTGCCAGCAGCCACGGGGAGGGGACCCAGTACTTC. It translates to CASSHGEGTQYF.

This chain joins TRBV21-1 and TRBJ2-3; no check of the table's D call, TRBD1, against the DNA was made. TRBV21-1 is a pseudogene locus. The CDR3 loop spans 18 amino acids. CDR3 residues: CASSKSEEGTGDTDTQYF. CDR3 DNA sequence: TGTGCCAGCAGCAAATCGGAGGAGGGGACAGGGGACACAGATACGCAGTATTTT.

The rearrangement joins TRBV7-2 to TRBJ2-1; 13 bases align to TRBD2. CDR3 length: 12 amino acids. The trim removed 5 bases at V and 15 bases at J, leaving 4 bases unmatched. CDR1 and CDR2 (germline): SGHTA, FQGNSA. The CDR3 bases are TGTGCCAGCAGCCTGGGACTAGCGGGGTTGTTCTTC. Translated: CASSLGLAGLFF.

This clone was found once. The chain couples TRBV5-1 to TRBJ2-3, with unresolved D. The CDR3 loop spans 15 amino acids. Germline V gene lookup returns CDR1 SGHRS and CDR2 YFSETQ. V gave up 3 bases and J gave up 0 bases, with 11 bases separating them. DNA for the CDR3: TGCGCCAGCAGCTCAGGATTGGCTAGCACAGATACGCAGTATTTT. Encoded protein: CASSSGLASTDTQYF.

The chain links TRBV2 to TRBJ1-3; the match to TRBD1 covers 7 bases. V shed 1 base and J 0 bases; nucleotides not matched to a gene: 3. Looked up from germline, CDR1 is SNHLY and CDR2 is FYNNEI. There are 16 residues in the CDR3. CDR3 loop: CASSEEGASSGNTIYF. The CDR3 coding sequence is TGTGCCAGCAGTGAAGAGGGGGCGAGCTCTGGAAACACCATATATTTT.

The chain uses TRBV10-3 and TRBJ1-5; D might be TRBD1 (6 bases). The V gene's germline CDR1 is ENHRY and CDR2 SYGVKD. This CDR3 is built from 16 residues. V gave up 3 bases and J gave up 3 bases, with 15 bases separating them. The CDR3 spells CAISDQAGVDNQPQHF. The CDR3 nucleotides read TGTGCCATCAGTGACCAGGCAGGGGTGGACAATCAGCCCCAGCATTTT.

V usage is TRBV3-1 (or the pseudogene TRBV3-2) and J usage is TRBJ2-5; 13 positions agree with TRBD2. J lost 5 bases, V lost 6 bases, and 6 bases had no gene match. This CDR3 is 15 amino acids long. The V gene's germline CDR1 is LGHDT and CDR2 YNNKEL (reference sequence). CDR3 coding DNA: TGTGCCAGCAGTGGGGGACTAGCGGGGTTTGAGACCCAGTACTTC. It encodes CASSGGLAGFETQYF.

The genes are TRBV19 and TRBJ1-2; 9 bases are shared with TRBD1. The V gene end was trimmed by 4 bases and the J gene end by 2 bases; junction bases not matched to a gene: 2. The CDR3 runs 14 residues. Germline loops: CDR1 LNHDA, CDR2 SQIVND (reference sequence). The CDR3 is CASSTGQGNYGYTF. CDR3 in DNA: TGTGCCAGTAGTACAGGACAGGGGAACTATGGCTACACCTTC.

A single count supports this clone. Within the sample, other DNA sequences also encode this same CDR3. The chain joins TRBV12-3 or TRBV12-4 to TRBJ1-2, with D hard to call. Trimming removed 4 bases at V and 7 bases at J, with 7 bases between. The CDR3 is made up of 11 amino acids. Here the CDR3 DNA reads TGTGCCAGCAGTTCCGGTCGTGGCTACACCTTC. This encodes CASSSGRGYTF.

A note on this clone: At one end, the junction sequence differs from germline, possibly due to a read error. The CDR3 DNA follows: TGCGCCAGCAGTTTGGCCGGGACAGGGACCGGACAAGAGACCCAGTACTTC. Translating it yields CASSLAGTGTGQETQYF. The chain employs TRBV5-1 and TRBJ2-5; 9 bases line up with TRBD1. This CDR3 region has 17 residues. Germline V gives CDR1 SGHRS, CDR2 YFSETQ.

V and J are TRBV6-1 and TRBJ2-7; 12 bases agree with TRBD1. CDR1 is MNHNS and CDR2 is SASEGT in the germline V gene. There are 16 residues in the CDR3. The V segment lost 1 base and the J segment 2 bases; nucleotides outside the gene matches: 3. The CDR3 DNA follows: TGTGCCAGCAGTGAAGAGGGACAGGGGGCGACCTACGAGCAGTACTTC. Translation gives CASSEEGQGATYEQYF.

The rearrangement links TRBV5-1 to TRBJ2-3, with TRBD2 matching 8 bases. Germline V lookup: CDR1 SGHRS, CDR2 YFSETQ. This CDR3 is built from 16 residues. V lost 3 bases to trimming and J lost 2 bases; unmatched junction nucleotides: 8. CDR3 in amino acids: CASSSSERGFTDTQYF. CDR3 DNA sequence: TGCGCCAGCAGCTCGAGCGAGCGGGGGTTCACAGATACGCAGTATTTT.

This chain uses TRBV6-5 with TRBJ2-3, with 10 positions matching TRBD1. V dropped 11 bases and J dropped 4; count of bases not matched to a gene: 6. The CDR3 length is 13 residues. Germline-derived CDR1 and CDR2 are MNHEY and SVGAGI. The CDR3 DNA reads TGTGCCGGGGGACAGGGGACCGCAGATACGCAGTATTTT. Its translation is CAGGQGTADTQYF.

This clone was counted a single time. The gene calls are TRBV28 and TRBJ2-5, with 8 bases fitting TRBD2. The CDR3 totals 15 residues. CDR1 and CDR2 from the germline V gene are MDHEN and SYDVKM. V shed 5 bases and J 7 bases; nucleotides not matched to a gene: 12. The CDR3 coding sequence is TGTGCCAGCAGTCGGACGTTAGCGGCGGGGGGGACCCAGTACTTC. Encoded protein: CASSRTLAAGGTQYF.

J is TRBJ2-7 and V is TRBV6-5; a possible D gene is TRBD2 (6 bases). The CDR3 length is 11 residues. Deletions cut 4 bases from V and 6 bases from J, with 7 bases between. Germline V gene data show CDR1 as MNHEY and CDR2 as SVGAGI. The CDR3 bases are TGTGCCAGCAGTTCAGCGGGCGAGCAGTACTTC. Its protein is CASSSAGEQYF.

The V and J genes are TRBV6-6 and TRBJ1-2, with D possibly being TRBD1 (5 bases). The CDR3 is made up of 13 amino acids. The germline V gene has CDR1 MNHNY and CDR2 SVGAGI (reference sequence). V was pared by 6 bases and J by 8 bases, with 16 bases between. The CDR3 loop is CASSIEGAYGYTF. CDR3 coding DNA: TGTGCCAGCAGCATCGAAGGGGCCTACGGCTACACCTTC.

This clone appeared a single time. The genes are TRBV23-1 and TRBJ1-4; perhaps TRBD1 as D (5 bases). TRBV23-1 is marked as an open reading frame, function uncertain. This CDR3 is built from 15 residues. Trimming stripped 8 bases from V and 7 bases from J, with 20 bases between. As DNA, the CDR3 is TGCGCCAGCGTAGGGGCGGGGGTCGGGGGTGAAAAACTGTTTTTT. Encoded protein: CASVGAGVGGEKLFF.